The present T cell receptor (beta chain) was sequenced within a study of technical replicates of blood from several donors. The CDR3 has 12 amino acids. V was clipped by 5 bases and J by 1 base, with 5 bases between them. The germline V gene encodes CDR1 MNHNY and CDR2 SVGAGI (reference sequence). Assay used: immunoSEQ multiplex PCR; TCRdb lists only in-frame clones, some missing. The sample yields about 72,000 clones, more than 90% seen once. This sequence joins TRBV6-6 and TRBJ1-1; D is ambiguous. Sequenced: T cells isolated from PBMCs. The receptor was isolated from a human donor in good health. The CDR3 region has the DNA TGTGCCAGCAGTAACAGGAACACTGAAGCTTTCTTT. Its translation is CASSNRNTEAFF.